This section outlines one T cell receptor (beta chain) sequence together with its context. The data were obtained in a study of blood T cell repertoires in COVID-19. TCRdb's copy holds only in-frame clones and misses some; the assay was immunoSEQ multiplex PCR. The sample lists 100,000 to 140,000 clones; approximately 88% were seen once. Germline values: CDR1 GTSNPN, CDR2 SVGIG (reference sequence). The CDR3 totals 14 residues. The V segment lost 8 bases and the J segment 7 bases; nucleotides outside the gene matches: 11. The chain combines TRBV30 with TRBJ1-6; 7 bases fit TRBD1. The TCR sequence derives from a man between 45 and 60 years old with active or convalescent COVID-19. Source material: peripheral blood. The CDR3 DNA reads TGTGCCACCACGACAGGGAACGGCAATTCACCCCTCCACTTT. It codes for CATTTGNGNSPLHF. The entire variable domain, with the rest obtained from reference TRBV30 and TRBJ1-6, is as follows: SQTIHQWPATLVQPVGSPLSLECTVEGTSNPNLYWYRQAAGRGLQLLFYSVGIGQISSEVPQNLSASRPQDRQFILSSKKLLLSDSGFYLCATTTGNGNSPLHFGNGTRLTVT.